This T cell receptor beta chain is drawn from a study of response to subunit inactivated influenza vaccine. This clonotype came up a few times. Antigen specificity is unknown. General study points: Only a handful of new T cells, the authors suggested, are recruited with each seasonal influenza vaccination.

The CDR3 has 17 residues. TCRdb itself ran the RT-PCR reads through MiXCR, one entry per CDR3 protein. There are over 300,000 distinct CDR3 sequences in the sample; 20% to 25% occur only once, and roughly 10% lies in the top ten. The receptor was isolated from a man aged 45 to 70 who received an inactivated influenza vaccine. The specimen was PBMCs from blood, collected approximately 20 months after vaccination. J is TRBJ1-5 and V is TRBV12-2; the DNA was not used to check the table's D call, TRBD1. TRBV12-2 is marked as a pseudogene. As DNA, the CDR3 is TGTGCAAGTCGCTTACCCGGGCCCGGCCCCTCCAATCAGCCCCAGCATTTT. It translates to CASRLPGPGPSNQPQHF.